This is a list of T cell receptor beta chains from one sample in a study of human T cells and chemical hapten exposure. One entry per CDR3 protein results from TCRdb running MiXCR on the RACE reads. The table records about 120,000 distinct CDR3 sequences, 13% of them present only once. Sequenced here: whole blood, sampled in connection with sensitization to the hapten diphenylcyclopropenone (DPC). These TCRs come from a woman aged 18-35 years with alopecia areata. Some clones in this sample may be carry-over from other donors' samples. The CDR3 runs from the conserved cysteine through the conserved F or W. Fields, in order: J gene, clone size, D gene, V gene, CDR3 protein, CDR3 DNA. A D gene is named only where the DNA matches it firmly. Clone size is shown for a subset of rows, as once, few, many or a class of expanded clone.

j_gene: TRBJ2-1; abundance: few; d_gene: NA; v_gene: TRBV5-8; CDR3aa: CASSLGAYDEQFF; CDR3nt: TGTGCCAGCAGCTTGGGGGCCTACGATGAGCAGTTCTTC
j_gene: TRBJ2-1; abundance: few; d_gene: TRBD2; v_gene: TRBV7-9; CDR3aa: CASSFSGEGDEQFF; CDR3nt: TGTGCCAGCTCATTTAGCGGGGAAGGAGATGAGCAGTTCTTC
j_gene: TRBJ1-4; abundance: NA; d_gene: NA; v_gene: TRBV28; CDR3aa: CASSFKLANEKLFF; CDR3nt: TGTGCCAGCAGTTTTAAACTTGCTAATGAAAAACTGTTTTTT
j_gene: TRBJ2-3; abundance: NA; d_gene: TRBD2; v_gene: TRBV20-1; CDR3aa: CSAETSGGAGTQYF; CDR3nt: TGCAGTGCCGAGACTAGCGGGGGGGCCGGAACGCAGTATTTT
j_gene: TRBJ1-1; abundance: NA; d_gene: NA; v_gene: TRBV20-1; CDR3aa: CSARDTSVMNTEAFF; CDR3nt: TGCAGTGCTAGAGATACATCGGTCATGAACACTGAAGCTTTCTTT
j_gene: TRBJ2-5; abundance: NA; d_gene: NA; v_gene: TRBV7-6; CDR3aa: CASSSRAEGETQYF; CDR3nt: TGTGCCAGCAGCTCTAGGGCCGAAGGGGAGACCCAGTACTTC
j_gene: TRBJ1-1; abundance: few; d_gene: TRBD1; v_gene: TRBV18; CDR3aa: CASSPQTGANTEAFF; CDR3nt: TGTGCCAGCTCACCACAGACAGGGGCGAACACTGAAGCTTTCTTT
j_gene: TRBJ1-6; abundance: many; d_gene: NA; v_gene: TRBV10-3; CDR3aa: CAISDRQNNSPLHF; CDR3nt: TGTGCCATCAGTGATCGGCAGAATAATTCACCCCTCCACTTT
j_gene: TRBJ2-3; abundance: many; d_gene: TRBD2; v_gene: TRBV20-1; CDR3aa: CSASGGASDTQYF; CDR3nt: TGCAGTGCTAGCGGGGGGGCCTCGGATACGCAGTATTTT
j_gene: TRBJ2-3; abundance: NA; d_gene: NA; v_gene: TRBV7-2; CDR3aa: CASSLLGGGATDTQYF; CDR3nt: TGTGCCAGCAGCCTACTTGGGGGGGGCGCGACAGATACGCAGTATTTT
j_gene: TRBJ2-3; abundance: NA; d_gene: NA; v_gene: TRBV6-2/TRBV6-3; CDR3aa: CASSYAGIDTQYF; CDR3nt: TGTGCCAGCAGTTACGCAGGGATAGATACGCAGTATTTT
j_gene: TRBJ1-1; abundance: NA; d_gene: NA; v_gene: TRBV12-5; CDR3aa: CASGTWKAEAFF; CDR3nt: TGTGCTAGTGGAACGTGGAAAGCTGAAGCTTTCTTT
j_gene: TRBJ1-6; abundance: NA; d_gene: NA; v_gene: TRBV6-5; CDR3aa: CASGDGYSPLHF; CDR3nt: TGTGCCAGCGGGGATGGTTATTCACCCCTCCACTTT
j_gene: TRBJ2-3; abundance: NA; d_gene: NA; v_gene: TRBV7-8; CDR3aa: CASSGAGRADTQYF; CDR3nt: TGTGCCAGCAGCGGGGCAGGGAGAGCAGATACGCAGTATTTT
j_gene: TRBJ2-7; abundance: NA; d_gene: TRBD1; v_gene: TRBV19; CDR3aa: CASTDRGLAEQYF; CDR3nt: TGTGCCAGTACGGACAGGGGGCTCGCCGAGCAGTACTTC